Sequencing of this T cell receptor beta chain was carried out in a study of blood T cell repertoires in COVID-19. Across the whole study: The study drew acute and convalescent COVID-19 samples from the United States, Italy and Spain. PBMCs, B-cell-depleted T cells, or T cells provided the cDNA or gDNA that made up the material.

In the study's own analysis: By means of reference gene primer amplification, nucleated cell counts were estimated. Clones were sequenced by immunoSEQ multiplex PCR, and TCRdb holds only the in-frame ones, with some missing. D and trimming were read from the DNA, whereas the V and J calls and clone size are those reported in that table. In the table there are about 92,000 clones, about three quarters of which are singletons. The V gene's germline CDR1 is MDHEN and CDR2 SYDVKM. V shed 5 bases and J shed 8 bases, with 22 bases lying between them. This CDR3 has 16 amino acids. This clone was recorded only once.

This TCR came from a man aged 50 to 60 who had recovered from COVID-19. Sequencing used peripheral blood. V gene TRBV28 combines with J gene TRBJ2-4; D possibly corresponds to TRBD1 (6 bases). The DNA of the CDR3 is TGTGCCAGCAGTGGGCAAACTCGGACAGCCTGGGACATTCAGTACTTC. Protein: CASSGQTRTAWDIQYF.